Listed here are 32 T cell receptor beta chains from one sample, sequenced in a study of cytotoxic CD8 clonotypes in ibrutinib-treated CLL. Assay used: immunoSEQ multiplex PCR; TCRdb lists only in-frame clones, some missing. Of approximately 140,000 clones in the sample, less than 95% were seen once. This specimen was PBMCs, taken after 12 months of ibrutinib treatment. The receptors shown here come from a human donor with chronic lymphocytic leukemia.

V gene TRBV29-1 combines with J gene TRBJ2-3; 10 positions agree with TRBD1. The germline V gene has CDR1 SQVTM and CDR2 ANQGSEA. V lost 7 bases and J lost 3; bases outside the gene matches: 7. The CDR3 is 14 residues long. The CDR3 loop reads CSATGGAGTDTQYF. In DNA form, the CDR3 reads TGCAGCGCGACAGGGGGCGCTGGGACAGATACGCAGTATTTT.

This rearrangement joins TRBV7-3 to TRBJ2-5; a weak D match, TRBD1 (6 bases). The CDR3 is 14 amino acids. V was clipped by 5 bases and J by 5 bases, with 15 bases between them. CDR1 and CDR2 (germline): SGHTA, FQGTGA. For the CDR3, the DNA is TGTGCCAGCAGCCCCGATGGGGGCGCGGAGACCCAGTACTTC. This encodes CASSPDGGAETQYF.

The chain couples TRBV18 to TRBJ2-7; 8 nucleotides line up with TRBD1. V shed 4 bases, J shed 0 bases, and the junction held 8 bases outside the gene matches. The CDR3 runs 16 residues. The germline V gene encodes CDR1 KGHSH and CDR2 LQKENI. CDR3 residues: CASSRAGTGSSYEQYF. CDR3 nucleotides: TGTGCCAGCTCACGCGCCGGGACAGGAAGCTCCTACGAGCAGTACTTC.

The chain recombines TRBV4-1 with TRBJ2-7; TRBD1 aligns across 8 bases. CDR1 and CDR2 from the germline V gene are MGHRA and YSYEKL. V lost 4 bases, J lost 2 bases, and 7 bases stayed unmatched. This CDR3 comprises 15 residues. The CDR3 here is CASSLSQGDTYEQYF. The CDR3 DNA is TGCGCCAGCAGCCTTTCACAGGGGGATACCTACGAGCAGTACTTC.

The chain carries TRBV5-6 and TRBJ1-5, with D possibly being TRBD1 (5 bases). V lost 4 bases, J lost 5 bases, and 13 bases lay in between. This CDR3 has 14 amino acids. Per the germline V gene, CDR1 is SGHDT and CDR2 is YYEEEE. The CDR3 region has the DNA TGTGCCAGCAGCCAGGGTCGTACCTATCAGCCCCAGCATTTT. Translating gives CASSQGRTYQPQHF.

The rearrangement links TRBV5-1 to TRBJ1-4, with a weak D call TRBD1 (5 bases). Trimming left V 5 bases short and J 14 bases short, with 16 bases between. The CDR3 contains 12 residues. Looked up from germline, CDR1 is SGHRS and CDR2 is YFSETQ. The CDR3 loop reads CASRGPQEVLFF. In DNA form, the CDR3 reads TGCGCCAGCAGGGGGCCCCAGGAGGTCCTGTTTTTT.

This chain joins TRBV5-1 and TRBJ1-1, with D possibly TRBD1 on 5 matching bases. Germline loops: CDR1 SGHRS, CDR2 YFSETQ. V lost 0 bases and J lost 3, with 12 bases in between. The CDR3 sequence is 15 residues long. The CDR3 DNA reads TGCGCCAGCAGCTTGGGGGGGAAGTTGGACACTGAAGCTTTCTTT. It encodes CASSLGGKLDTEAFF. Filled out from reference TRBV5-1 and TRBJ1-1, the complete variable domain reads KAGVTQTPRYLIKTRGQQVTLSCSPISGHRSVSWYQQTPGQGLQFLFEYFSETQRNKGNFPGRFSGRQFSNSRSEMNVSTLELGDSALYLCASSLGGKLDTEAFFGQGTRLTVV.

V gene TRBV2 combines with J gene TRBJ2-7; D ambiguous. The CDR3 extends over 17 amino acids. Germline-derived CDR1 and CDR2 are SNHLY and FYNNEI. V lost 9 bases and J 0 bases, leaving 24 bases between the germline ends. CDR3 DNA sequence: TGTGCCAGGAGAACCCCGGACCGGACGACGAGCTCCTACGAGCAGTACTTC. Its translation: CARRTPDRTTSSYEQYF.

V gene TRBV7-2 combines with J gene TRBJ1-2; D unclear. With 4 bases removed from V and 4 bases from J, the gap between germline ends came to 10 bases. The CDR3 has 13 residues. Looked up from germline, CDR1 is SGHTA and CDR2 is FQGNSA. The CDR3 coding sequence is TGTGCCAGCAGCTCTCCTAGCGGCTATGGCTACACCTTC. It specifies CASSSPSGYGYTF.

The rearrangement links TRBV28 to TRBJ2-7; weak D call: TRBD2 (6 bases). The V gene lost 8 bases and the J gene lost 0 bases, with 32 bases spanning the gap. The CDR3 runs 20 residues. Germline V gives CDR1 MDHEN, CDR2 SYDVKM. In DNA form, the CDR3 reads TGTGCCAGCTGGCCCTATATTCAGGGAGGCGCACGCCTAAACTCCTACGAGCAGTACTTC. Protein: CASWPYIQGGARLNSYEQYF. The full variable domain, in which reference TRBV28 and TRBJ2-7 provide the parts outside the CDR3, is DVKVTQSSRYLVKRTGEKVFLECVQDMDHENMFWYRQDPGLGLRLIYFSYDVKMKEKGDIPEGYSVSREKKERFSLILESASTNQTSMYLCASWPYIQGGARLNSYEQYFGPGTRLTVT.

The CDR3, as DNA: TGTGCCAGCAGCCGGGCTTGGGACATAAACTATGGCTACACCTTC. Residues: CASSRAWDINYGYTF. The rearrangement links TRBV6-6 to TRBJ1-2; weak D call: TRBD1 (6 bases). Germline CDR1 reads MNHNY; CDR2 reads SVGAGI (reference sequence). V was clipped by 6 bases and J by 2 bases, with 16 bases between them. This CDR3 has 15 amino acids.

The chain is built from TRBV7-9 and TRBJ2-4; D gene uncertain. Germline values: CDR1 SEHNR, CDR2 FQNEAQ (reference sequence). The CDR3 spans 15 residues. V was cut by 6 bases and J by 3 bases, with 15 bases left in between. The CDR3 loop is CASRPDTSGKNIQYF. The CDR3 region has the DNA TGTGCCAGCAGACCAGACACGTCTGGCAAAAACATTCAGTACTTC. The full variable domain, its missing parts supplied by reference TRBV7-9 and TRBJ2-4, is DTGVSQNPRHKITKRGQNVTFRCDPISEHNRLYWYRQTLGQGPEFLTYFQNEAQLEKSRLLSDRFSAERPKGSFSTLEIQRTEQGDSAMYLCASRPDTSGKNIQYFGAGTRLSVL.

The rearrangement links TRBV27 to TRBJ1-2; no firm D call. CDR1 and CDR2 from the germline V gene are MNHEY and SMNVEV (reference sequence). This CDR3 region has 14 residues. V was shortened by 3 bases and J by 0 bases, with 8 bases between the two germline ends. The CDR3 spells CASSFDHANYGYTF. In DNA, the CDR3 is TGTGCCAGCAGTTTCGACCACGCTAACTATGGCTACACCTTC.

This CDR3 is CSVTTGTSGYEQYF. In DNA form, the CDR3 reads TGCAGCGTTACTACCGGGACTAGCGGTTACGAGCAGTACTTC. V is TRBV29-1 and J is TRBJ2-7; 11 bases are shared with TRBD2. CDR1 and CDR2 from the germline V gene are SQVTM and ANQGSEA. There are 14 residues in the CDR3. V shed 5 bases, J shed 4 bases, and the junction held 7 bases outside the gene matches.

The V gene is TRBV7-8, the J gene TRBJ2-2; perhaps TRBD2 as D (6 bases). Per the germline V gene, CDR1 is SGHVS and CDR2 is FQNEAQ. The CDR3 extends over 17 amino acids. Trimming removed 5 bases at V and 3 bases at J, with 19 bases between. DNA of the CDR3: TGTGCCAGCAGCCTTCCAGTCGGGACTCGACACACCGGGGAGCTGTTTTTT. Its protein product is CASSLPVGTRHTGELFF.

This clone was detected only a few times. This chain links TRBV2 with TRBJ1-2; D is perhaps TRBD1 (5 bases). Germline V lookup: CDR1 SNHLY, CDR2 FYNNEI. The CDR3 extends over 16 amino acids. V lost 2 bases and J lost 7, with 20 bases in between. The CDR3 sequence is CASSEQWGRETSGYTF. DNA of the CDR3: TGTGCCAGCAGTGAACAATGGGGCAGGGAGACGAGTGGCTACACCTTC.

V is TRBV28 and J is TRBJ1-2; D gene unclear. Trimming pared 3 bases from V and 3 bases from J, leaving 5 bases between. Germline CDR1 and CDR2: MDHEN and SYDVKM. The CDR3 loop spans 12 amino acids. CDR3 loop: CASSLGDYGYTF. CDR3 nucleotides: TGTGCCAGCAGTTTGGGAGACTATGGCTACACCTTC.

This clone was observed a single time. V is TRBV28 and J is TRBJ2-2, with 8 bases fitting TRBD2. V lost 8 bases to trimming and J lost 6 bases; unmatched junction nucleotides: 17. The CDR3 is made up of 17 amino acids. CDR1 and CDR2 (germline): MDHEN, SYDVKM. The CDR3 nucleotides are TGTGCCAGCCTAGAGACGGCGGGAGGCCCCACTTCCGGGGAGCTGTTTTTT. It specifies CASLETAGGPTSGELFF.

The chain carries TRBV7-2 and TRBJ1-5; D is possibly TRBD1 (5 bases). Trimming cost V 1 base and J 3 bases, with 10 bases left between them. Germline V lookup: CDR1 SGHTA, CDR2 FQGNSA. There are 15 residues in the CDR3. Here the CDR3 reads CASSLVAGINQPQHF. CDR3 DNA: TGTGCCAGCAGCTTAGTGGCAGGGATCAATCAGCCCCAGCATTTT. Full variable domain (remainder filled in from reference TRBV7-2 and TRBJ1-5): GAGVSQSPSNKVTEKGKDVELRCDPISGHTALYWYRQSLGQGLEFLIYFQGNSAPDKSGLPSDRFSAERTGGSVSTLTIQRTQQEDSAVYLCASSLVAGINQPQHFGDGTRLSIL.

This chain joins TRBV15 and TRBJ1-1; D is perhaps TRBD1 (5 bases). V was trimmed by 2 bases and J by 3 bases, leaving 16 bases between them. CDR1 and CDR2 from the germline V gene are LNHNV and YYDKDF (reference sequence). The CDR3 covers 16 residues. The CDR3 region is CATSRPYIQDHTEAFF. CDR3 DNA: TGTGCCACCAGCAGACCGTATATACAGGACCACACTGAAGCTTTCTTT.

This clone was seen only once. V gene TRBV5-1 combines with J gene TRBJ2-7; perhaps TRBD2 as D (6 bases). V was shortened by 4 bases and J by 5 bases, with 22 bases between the two germline ends. Germline loops: CDR1 SGHRS, CDR2 YFSETQ. The CDR3 has 16 residues. Here the CDR3 DNA reads TGCGCCAGCAGCCCGCGGGACGGGAGTATCGGCGACGAGCAGTACTTC. Its translation is CASSPRDGSIGDEQYF.

The chain recombines TRBV5-1 with TRBJ1-1; no clear D. CDR1 and CDR2 from the germline V gene are SGHRS and YFSETQ. Trimming removed 3 bases at V and 5 bases at J, with 17 bases between. This CDR3 comprises 15 residues. CDR3 sequence (DNA): TGCGCCAGCAGCTCGGATTGGGTAGGTGAGACTGAAGCTTTCTTT. This codes for CASSSDWVGETEAFF.

The chain joins TRBV7-2 to TRBJ1-4, with no clear D. Germline-derived CDR1 and CDR2 are SGHTA and FQGNSA. V was shortened by 4 bases and J by 8 bases, with 11 bases between the two germline ends. This CDR3 has 13 residues. The chain's CDR3 is CASSSRTGEKLFF. The CDR3, as DNA: TGTGCCAGCAGCTCAAGGACCGGGGAAAAACTGTTTTTT.

This clone showed up just once. The J gene is TRBJ2-3, the V gene TRBV30; 7 nucleotides agree with TRBD1. CDR3 length: 14 residues. Germline loops: CDR1 GTSNPN, CDR2 SVGIG (reference sequence). V lost 2 bases, J lost 1 base, and 3 bases stayed unmatched. DNA for the CDR3: TGTGCCTGGAGTAGACAGGGAGGCACAGATACGCAGTATTTT. It specifies CAWSRQGGTDTQYF.

This chain connects TRBV7-9 to TRBJ2-7; D perhaps matches TRBD2 (6 bases). Trimming cost V 3 bases and J 5 bases, with 8 bases left between them. Germline lookup yields CDR1 SEHNR and CDR2 FQNEAQ (reference sequence). The CDR3 extends over 12 amino acids. The CDR3 is CASSFWEDEQYF. Written as DNA, the CDR3 is TGTGCCAGCAGCTTTTGGGAGGACGAGCAGTACTTC.

The J gene is TRBJ2-7, the V gene TRBV30, with TRBD1 identical over 8 bases. After removal of 2 bases from V and 2 bases from J, the junction contained 14 bases not matched to a gene. Germline V lookup: CDR1 GTSNPN, CDR2 SVGIG (reference sequence). The CDR3 consists of 17 residues. The CDR3 loop is CAWSPPLTGDLPYEQYF. The CDR3 DNA is TGTGCCTGGAGTCCTCCTCTGACAGGGGACCTTCCCTACGAGCAGTACTTC.

The chain joins TRBV19 to TRBJ1-3, with D hard to call. The germline V gene encodes CDR1 LNHDA and CDR2 SQIVND (reference sequence). With 7 bases removed from V and 3 bases from J, the gap between germline ends came to 13 bases. This CDR3 contains 14 residues. The DNA of the CDR3 is TGTGCCAGTAAAGTGCAGGACGGTGGAAACACCATATATTTT. It is translated as CASKVQDGGNTIYF.

The CDR3, as DNA: TGTGCCAGCAGCGTAGCTCTGACCTACGAGCAGTACTTC. As protein: CASSVALTYEQYF. The chain carries TRBV9 and TRBJ2-7; D unresolved. The CDR3 totals 13 residues. From germline, CDR1 is SGDLS and CDR2 YYNGEE. The V end lost 0 bases, the J end lost 2 bases, and 6 bases lay between the germline ends. The whole variable domain, filled in from reference TRBV9 and TRBJ2-7, reads DSGVTQTPKHLITATGQRVTLRCSPRSGDLSVYWYQQSLDQGLQFLIQYYNGEERAKGNILERFSAQQFPDLHSELNLSSLELGDSALYFCASSVALTYEQYFGPGTRLTVT.

This chain joins TRBV7-3 and TRBJ2-1; 9 bases map to TRBD2. V shed 2 bases, J shed 8 bases, and the junction held 1 base outside the gene matches. CDR1 is SGHTA, CDR2 FQGTGA, per germline. CDR3 size: 13 residues. As DNA, the CDR3 is TGTGCCAGCAGCTTAGGCGGGAGGGATGAGCAGTTCTTC. Its protein product is CASSLGGRDEQFF.

V is TRBV19 and J is TRBJ1-2; weak D call: TRBD1 (6 bases). Germline CDR1 and CDR2: LNHDA and SQIVND (reference sequence). This CDR3 is built from 14 residues. Trimming pared 4 bases from V and 2 bases from J, leaving 11 bases between. The CDR3 DNA follows: TGTGCCAGTAGTAGGGACACCCTAAACTATGGCTACACCTTC. Its translation: CASSRDTLNYGYTF.

This rearrangement joins TRBV19 to TRBJ2-2, with 8 bases lining up with TRBD1. The CDR3 extends over 14 amino acids. Germline V lookup: CDR1 LNHDA, CDR2 SQIVND (reference sequence). V was pared by 5 bases and J by 3 bases, with 2 bases of the junction left unmatched. The CDR3 DNA follows: TGTGCCAGTAGTTCGGGACAGGACACCGGGGAGCTGTTTTTT. Translated, it gives CASSSGQDTGELFF.

To note about this clone: An end of the junction does not agree with germline; a read error may underlie this. The rearrangement links TRBV7-7 to TRBJ2-1; 12 positions match TRBD2. The length of the CDR3 is 13 residues. The germline gives CDR1 SSHAT, CDR2 FNYEAQ (reference sequence). CDR3 protein: CASSFLAGGEQFF. CDR3 nucleotide sequence: TGTGCTAGCAGCTTCCTAGCGGGAGGGGAGCAGTTCTTC.